The present T cell receptor beta chain was sequenced within a study of blood T cells in healthy people across ages. Study-level results: A strong correlation was seen between TCR beta diversity and naive T cell percentage.

Trimming cost V 0 bases and J 1 base, with 7 bases left between them. This CDR3 region has 14 residues. In germline, CDR1 is LNHNV, CDR2 YYDKDF (reference sequence). A remark on this clonotype: Its matching antigen is unknown.

Primed by a sample-barcoded 5' primer and a J-beta primer mix, a second PCR proceeded for about 6 to 12 cycles. TCRdb independently ran MiXCR on the 5' RACE reads; one entry per CDR3 protein. The sample has some 1.5 million distinct CDR3 sequences; roughly 43% are singletons. The chain carries TRBV15 and TRBJ2-7; a weak D match, TRBD2 (5 bases). The sample comprised blood. The clonotype comes from a woman aged 18-30 years in good health. CDR3 in amino acids: CATSRESGSYEQYF. The CDR3 bases are TGTGCCACCAGCAGAGAGAGCGGATCCTACGAGCAGTACTTC.